This T cell receptor (beta chain) is drawn from a study of monozygotic twins with inflammatory bowel disease. Each CDR3 protein gets one entry in TCRdb, which reprocessed the 5' RACE reads and gives no DNA. The listing records over 110,000 distinct CDR3 sequences. With regard to this clonotype: Its specificity is unknown.

Overall study findings and caveats: Neither one strong signal nor one clonotype associated with IBD was supported. With inverse Simpson as the measure, TCRbeta diversity was lower in IBD patients than in healthy co-twins. Limited power may explain why concordant and discordant twins showed no difference in repertoire similarity.

This CDR3 spans 15 amino acids. CDR1 MNHEY and CDR2 SMNVEV come from the germline V gene (reference sequence). The V and J genes are TRBV27 and TRBJ2-7; TCRdb names TRBD1, which stays unverified in the absence of DNA. This sequence originates from a human donor with ulcerative colitis or Crohn's disease, or a healthy co-twin of an affected twin (not recorded which). The sample comprised blood. The CDR3 sequence: CASSSQRGGAYEQYF.